This is a list of T cell receptor beta chains from one sample in a study of human T cells and chemical hapten exposure. TCRdb reprocessed the RACE reads with MiXCR, giving one entry per CDR3 protein. The sample holds about 120,000 distinct CDR3 sequences, about 13% seen once. The material sequenced was whole blood, taken in connection with sensitization to the hapten diphenylcyclopropenone (DPC). These receptors originate from a woman younger than 30 with alopecia areata. Some clones in this sample may be carry-over from other donors' samples. CDR3s include the opening cysteine and the closing phenylalanine or tryptophan. The D gene is left open where the match is weak. Size is stated for part of the rows, as once, few or many counts, or as a class when the clone is expanded.

>TRBJ1-1|-|TRBV6-5|-
TGTGCCAGCAGTTACTCGACCCCCATGAACACTGAAGCTTTCTTT
CASSYSTPMNTEAFF
>TRBJ1-1|-|TRBV4-3|-
TGCGCCAGCAGCCAAGATTTCCTGGCGGGGAGGATGGACACTGAAGCTTTCTTT
CASSQDFLAGRMDTEAFF
>TRBJ1-6|-|TRBV6-2/TRBV6-3|-
TGTGCCAGCAGTTACTCTCGGGGAATACGGTATAATTCACCCCTCCACTTT
CASSYSRGIRYNSPLHF
>TRBJ2-1|-|TRBV29-1|-
TGCAGCGTCTCATCGGACTCTTACAATGAGCAGTTCTTC
CSVSSDSYNEQFF
>TRBJ2-1|-|TRBV19|few
TGTGCCAGTAGTATGTGGCTAGCCCAGAATGAGCAGTTCTTC
CASSMWLAQNEQFF
>TRBJ2-5|TRBD1|TRBV12-3/TRBV12-4|few
TGTGCCAGCAGCGCCGGGACAGGGGGCGGAGAGACCCAGTACTTC
CASSAGTGGGETQYF
>TRBJ2-2|TRBD1|TRBV3-1|-
TGTGCCAGCAGTCGCGCCTCGGGACAGGGGTCCGGGGAGCTGTTTTTT
CASSRASGQGSGELFF
>TRBJ2-7|-|TRBV6-6|-
TGTGCCAGCAGTTGGGGGCTGCGGAGGAACGAGCAGTACTTC
CASSWGLRRNEQYF
>TRBJ1-1|-|TRBV15|few
TGTGCCACCAGCAGAGATGCGCGGGGCACTGAAGCTTTCTTT
CATSRDARGTEAFF
>TRBJ2-5|TRBD1|TRBV7-6|-
TGTGCCAGCAGCGTAAGATCGGGACAGAGGGAGACCCAGTACTTC
CASSVRSGQRETQYF
>TRBJ2-7|-|TRBV28|few
TGTGCCAGCAGCCCCGGAGGCCCCTACGAGCAGTACTTC
CASSPGGPYEQYF
>TRBJ2-2|-|TRBV7-6|-
TGTGCCAGCAGCTCCGGGGTCGCGAGCACCGGGGAGCTGTTTTTT
CASSSGVASTGELFF
>TRBJ2-7|TRBD2|TRBV27|-
TGTGCCAGCAGGCCTTCGGGACTAGGCCACTACGAGCAGTACTTC
CASRPSGLGHYEQYF
>TRBJ2-7|-|TRBV7-6|-
TGTGCCAGCAGCTTAGAGGCCGCACCCTCCTACGAGCAGTACTTC
CASSLEAAPSYEQYF
>TRBJ2-3|-|TRBV20-1|few
TGCAGTGCTAGAGAAGCAATTAGAGTCACAGATACGCAGTATTTT
CSAREAIRVTDTQYF
>TRBJ1-6|-|TRBV3-1|-
TGTGCCAGCAGCCCTGGACCTAATTCACCCCTCCACTTT
CASSPGPNSPLHF
>TRBJ2-7|-|TRBV10-3|few
TGTGCCATCAGTGAGTCGACGTCCGCCCTGGGCGAGCAGTACTTC
CAISESTSALGEQYF
>TRBJ2-1|-|TRBV4-2|-
TGTGCCAGCAGCCAAGCACAGACGAGCTCCTACAATGAGCAGTTCTTC
CASSQAQTSSYNEQFF
>TRBJ1-2|-|TRBV20-1|-
TGCAGTGCTCCACGGACTGGGGCTAACTATGGCTACACCTTC
CSAPRTGANYGYTF
>TRBJ1-2|-|TRBV24-1|many
TGTGCCACCAGTGATTTTGTCGGGGGCGGCTACACCTTC
CATSDFVGGGYTF
>TRBJ2-7|TRBD1|TRBV7-9|-
TGTGCCAGCAGCTTTATCGGACAGGGGTGGTCCGAGCAGTACTTC
CASSFIGQGWSEQYF
>TRBJ1-3|-|TRBV15|-
TGTGCCACCAGCAGAACTCTAGGTCGCGGAAACACCATATATTTT
CATSRTLGRGNTIYF
>TRBJ2-7|-|TRBV20-1|-
TGCAGTGCTAGAGTCCCTACGACAGGCTCCTACGAGCAGTACTTC
CSARVPTTGSYEQYF
>TRBJ2-5|-|TRBV4-3|few
TGCGCCAGCAGCCAAGATTTGTGGCGGCAAGAGACCCAGTACTTC
CASSQDLWRQETQYF
>TRBJ2-7|-|TRBV9|many
TGTGCCAGCAGCCCCCGGCATGGGGGCTCCTACGAGCAGTACTTC
CASSPRHGGSYEQYF
>TRBJ1-5|TRBD1|TRBV2|many
TGTGCCAGCAACCGGGACAGGGGGCGGGATCAGCCCCAGCATTTT
CASNRDRGRDQPQHF
>TRBJ1-1|-|TRBV29-1|-
TGCAGCGTTCAGCAATCCTGGAACACTGAAGCTTTCTTT
CSVQQSWNTEAFF
>TRBJ1-5|TRBD1|TRBV28|many
TGTGCCAGCGGGCCGACAGGGTCTAGCAATCAGCCCCAGCATTTT
CASGPTGSSNQPQHF
>TRBJ2-3|-|TRBV19|few
TGTGCCAGTAGTCCGGTTAGCACAGATACGCAGTATTTT
CASSPVSTDTQYF
>TRBJ2-3|-|TRBV6-2/TRBV6-3|-
TGTGCCAGCAGTCCTACCCGACCTTTTAGCACAGATACGCAGTATTTT
CASSPTRPFSTDTQYF
>TRBJ2-3|TRBD2|TRBV20-1|many
TGCAGTGCTGGGGAGGGGCGGACGGATACGCAGTATTTT
CSAGEGRTDTQYF
>TRBJ2-5|-|TRBV2|-
TGTGCCAGCAGTCCCAGGGCGGCGCCAGAGACCCAGTACTTC
CASSPRAAPETQYF
>TRBJ2-2|TRBD1|TRBV6-1|few
TGTGCCAGCAGAGGACAGGGGATCGGGGAGCTGTTTTTT
CASRGQGIGELFF
>TRBJ1-2|TRBD1|TRBV6-2/TRBV6-3|many
TGTGCCAGCAGTACAGGGGCTTATGGCTACACCTTC
CASSTGAYGYTF
>TRBJ1-4|-|TRBV20-1|many
TGCAGTGCTAGAGCTCGGGGTGGGACGGGTGAAAAACTGTTTTTT
CSARARGGTGEKLFF
>TRBJ2-7|-|TRBV20-1|-
TGCAGTGCTAGGGGTTTCGATACCTACGAGCAGTACTTC
CSARGFDTYEQYF
>TRBJ1-2|-|TRBV15|-
TGTGCCACCAGCAGAGATCAGGGCCCACCTAACTATGGCTACACCTTC
CATSRDQGPPNYGYTF
>TRBJ1-5|TRBD1|TRBV19|-
TGTGCCAGTAGTATTGACAGGGTAAGCGCTCAGCCCCAGCATTTT
CASSIDRVSAQPQHF
>TRBJ1-1|TRBD1|TRBV20-1|many
TGCAGTGCACCCGGGACAGGGTTGGCCTCTGAAGCTTTCTTT
CSAPGTGLASEAFF
>TRBJ2-5|-|TRBV28|many
TGTGCCAGCAGTTCAGGGGTGAGCCAAGAGACCCAGTACTTC
CASSSGVSQETQYF
>TRBJ2-3|-|TRBV20-1|-
TGCAGTGCTAGAGATAACCCCACAGATACGCAGTATTTT
CSARDNPTDTQYF
>TRBJ1-5|-|TRBV6-5|few
TGTGCCAGCAGGTTAGGGATGCAGGGCAATCAGCCCCAGCATTTT
CASRLGMQGNQPQHF
>TRBJ2-2|-|TRBV7-9|few
TGTGCCAGCAGCTTAGGAGCGGAGACCGGGGAGCTGTTTTTT
CASSLGAETGELFF
>TRBJ1-6|TRBD1|TRBV28|many
TGTGCCAGCAGCCACCCCCGTGGGACAGCCAATTCACCCCTCCACTTT
CASSHPRGTANSPLHF
>TRBJ2-5|-|TRBV30|-
TGTGCCTGGAGTCCCATCGGACGGTACCAAGAGACCCAGTACTTC
CAWSPIGRYQETQYF
>TRBJ1-2|TRBD1|TRBV12-3/TRBV12-4|many
TGTGCCACCTTACAGGGGGGGGAGTATGGCTACACCTTC
CATLQGGEYGYTF
>TRBJ1-2|TRBD1|TRBV25-1|few
TGTGCCAGCAGAAGACAGGGTATGAACTATGGCTACACCTTC
CASRRQGMNYGYTF
>TRBJ2-2|-|TRBV4-3|few
TGCGCCAGCAGCCAAGAAGAGACATTCTCCGGGGAGCTGTTTTTT
CASSQEETFSGELFF
>TRBJ2-3|TRBD2|TRBV12-3/TRBV12-4|many
TGTGCCAGCAGTTTAGCACTAGCGGGTAGCACAGATACGCAGTATTTT
CASSLALAGSTDTQYF
>TRBJ1-3|-|TRBV3-1|few
TGTGCCAGCAGCAAACCCCGGAGCGGGCCCTGGGACACCATATATTTT
CASSKPRSGPWDTIYF
>TRBJ2-5|-|TRBV11-2|many
TGTGCCAGCGACCCCTTTCCATCCGGGGGTATCCAAGAGACCCAGTACTTC
CASDPFPSGGIQETQYF
>TRBJ2-5|TRBD2|TRBV20-1|few
TGCAGTGCTCGAAAGCCTCCTCGCGGGGGTTACCAAGAGACCCAGTACTTC
CSARKPPRGGYQETQYF
>TRBJ1-1|-|TRBV12-3/TRBV12-4|many
TGTGCCAGCAGGGGGTGGAGGGGCACTGAAGCTTTCTTT
CASRGWRGTEAFF